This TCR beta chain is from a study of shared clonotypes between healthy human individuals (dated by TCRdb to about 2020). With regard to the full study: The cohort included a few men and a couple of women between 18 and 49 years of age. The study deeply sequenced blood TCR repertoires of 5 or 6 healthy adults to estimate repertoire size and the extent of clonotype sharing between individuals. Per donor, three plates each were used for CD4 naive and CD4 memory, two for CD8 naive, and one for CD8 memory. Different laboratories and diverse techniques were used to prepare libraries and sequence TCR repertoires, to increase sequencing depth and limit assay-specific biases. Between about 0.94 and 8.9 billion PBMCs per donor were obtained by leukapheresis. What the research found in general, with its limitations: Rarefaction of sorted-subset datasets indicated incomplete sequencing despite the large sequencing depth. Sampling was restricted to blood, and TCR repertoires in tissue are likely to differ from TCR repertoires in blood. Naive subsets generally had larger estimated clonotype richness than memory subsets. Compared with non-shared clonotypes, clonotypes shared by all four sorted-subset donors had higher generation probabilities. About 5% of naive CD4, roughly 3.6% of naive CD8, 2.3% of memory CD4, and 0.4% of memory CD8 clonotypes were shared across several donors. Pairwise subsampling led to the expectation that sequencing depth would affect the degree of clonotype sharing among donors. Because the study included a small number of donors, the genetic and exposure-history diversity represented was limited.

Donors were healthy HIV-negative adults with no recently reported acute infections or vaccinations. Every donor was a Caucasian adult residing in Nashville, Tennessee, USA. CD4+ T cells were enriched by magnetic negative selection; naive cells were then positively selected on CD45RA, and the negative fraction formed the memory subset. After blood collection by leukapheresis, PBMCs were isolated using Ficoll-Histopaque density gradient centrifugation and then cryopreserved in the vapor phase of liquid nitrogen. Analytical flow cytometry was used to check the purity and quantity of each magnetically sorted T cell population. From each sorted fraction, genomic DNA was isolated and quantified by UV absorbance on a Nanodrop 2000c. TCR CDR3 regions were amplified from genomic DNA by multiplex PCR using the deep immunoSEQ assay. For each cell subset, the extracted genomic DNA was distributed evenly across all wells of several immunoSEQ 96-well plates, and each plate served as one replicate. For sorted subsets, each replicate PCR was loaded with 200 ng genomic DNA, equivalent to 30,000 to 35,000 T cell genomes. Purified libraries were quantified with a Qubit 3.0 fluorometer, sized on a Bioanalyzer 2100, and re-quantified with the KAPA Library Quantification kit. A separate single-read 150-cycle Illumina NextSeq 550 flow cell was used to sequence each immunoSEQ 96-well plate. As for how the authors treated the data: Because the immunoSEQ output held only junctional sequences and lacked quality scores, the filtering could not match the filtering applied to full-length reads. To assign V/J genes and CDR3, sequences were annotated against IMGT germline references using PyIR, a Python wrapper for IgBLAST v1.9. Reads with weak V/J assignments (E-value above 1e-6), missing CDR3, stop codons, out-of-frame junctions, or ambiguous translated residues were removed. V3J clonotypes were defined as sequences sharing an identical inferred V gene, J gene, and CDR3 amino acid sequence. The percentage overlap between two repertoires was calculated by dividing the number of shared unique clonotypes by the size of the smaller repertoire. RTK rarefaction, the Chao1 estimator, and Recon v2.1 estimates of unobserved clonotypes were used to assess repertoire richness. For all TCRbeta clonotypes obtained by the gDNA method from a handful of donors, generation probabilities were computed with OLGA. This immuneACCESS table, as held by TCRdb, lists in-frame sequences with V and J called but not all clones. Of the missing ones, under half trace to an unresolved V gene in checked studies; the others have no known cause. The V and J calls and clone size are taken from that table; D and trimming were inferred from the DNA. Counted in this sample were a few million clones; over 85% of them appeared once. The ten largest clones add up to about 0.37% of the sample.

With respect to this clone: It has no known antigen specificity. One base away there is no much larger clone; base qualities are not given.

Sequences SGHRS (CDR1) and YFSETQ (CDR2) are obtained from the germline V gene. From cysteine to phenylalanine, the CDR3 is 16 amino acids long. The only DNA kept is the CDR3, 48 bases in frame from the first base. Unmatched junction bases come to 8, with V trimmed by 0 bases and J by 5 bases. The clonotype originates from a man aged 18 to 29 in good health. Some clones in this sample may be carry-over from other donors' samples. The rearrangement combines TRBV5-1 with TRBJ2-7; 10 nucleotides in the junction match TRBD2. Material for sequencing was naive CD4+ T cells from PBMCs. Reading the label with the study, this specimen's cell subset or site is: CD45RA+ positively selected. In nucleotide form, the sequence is TGCGCCAGCAGCTTGGGGGGTAGCGGGAGGAATCACGAGCAGTACTTC. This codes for CASSLGGSGRNHEQYF.